This T cell receptor beta chain was profiled in a study of shared clonotypes between healthy human individuals. Study outcomes and limitations: For naive CD4 cells, around 5.1% of clonotypes were shared across a few donors.

Approximately 210 ng DNA, 30,000 or so T cell genomes, went into each sorted-subset replicate PCR. Clones were sequenced by immunoSEQ multiplex PCR, and TCRdb holds only the in-frame ones, with some missing. Among 600,000 to 750,000 clones listed, less than 95% were seen once. Germline CDR1 is MGHRA and CDR2 is YSYEKL. CDR3 length: 20 amino acids. The V and J ends lost 5 bases and 3 bases, in that order; junction bases with no gene match: 18. CD45RO+ cells plus CCR7-negative CD45RA+ TemRA cells formed CD8 memory. Regarding this clone: Its specificity is unknown.

Material: memory CD8+ T cells from PBMCs. Subset noted: CD45RO+ cells pooled with CCR7-negative TemRA cells. This chain uses TRBV4-1 with TRBJ1-4, with 10 bases identical to TRBD1. The receptor was isolated from a man aged 18 to 35 in good health. Some clones in this sample may be carry-over from other donors' samples. The CDR3 bases are TGCGCCAGCAGCTTTAAGTGGGTAGTAGGTGGGACAGGGGCTAATGAAAAACTGTTTTTT. Translated: CASSFKWVVGGTGANEKLFF.